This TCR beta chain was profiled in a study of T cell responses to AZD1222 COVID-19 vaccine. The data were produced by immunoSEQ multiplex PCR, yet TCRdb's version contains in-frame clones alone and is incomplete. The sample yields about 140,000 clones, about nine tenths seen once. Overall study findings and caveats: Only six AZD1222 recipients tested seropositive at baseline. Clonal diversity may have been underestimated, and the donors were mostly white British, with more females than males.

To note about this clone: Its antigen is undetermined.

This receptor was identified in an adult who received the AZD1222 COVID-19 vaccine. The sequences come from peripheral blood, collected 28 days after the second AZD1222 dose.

The CDR3 region has the DNA TGCGCCAGCAGTTTCATTACAAACACAGATACGCAGTATTTT. Translating gives CASSFITNTDTQYF. The chain recombines TRBV5-1 with TRBJ2-3; D is undetermined. V was clipped by 5 bases and J by 2 bases, with 12 bases between them. Germline CDR1 and CDR2: SGHRS and YFSETQ. The CDR3 sequence is 14 residues long.